This T cell receptor (beta chain) was found in a study of blood T cell repertoires in COVID-19. After removal of 3 bases from V and 4 bases from J, the junction contained 14 bases not matched to a gene. This CDR3 comprises 16 residues. CDR1 DFQATT and CDR2 SNEGSKA come from the germline V gene (reference sequence). The repertoire was sequenced with immunoSEQ multiplex PCR; TCRdb's copy has only in-frame clones and lacks some. The table includes about 180,000 clones, approximately 85% detected once. This TCR was sampled from a man aged 60 to 69 with acute or convalescent COVID-19. This chain uses TRBV20-1 with TRBJ2-7, with TRBD2 matching over 8 bases. The material sequenced was peripheral blood. The chain's CDR3 is CSASRGSSGRIYEQYF. The CDR3 nucleotides read TGCAGTGCTAGTAGGGGTTCGAGCGGGAGAATTTACGAGCAGTACTTC.